These 29 T cell receptor beta chains share one sample of origin, sequenced in a study of cytomegalovirus exposure and HLA in healthy donors. Amplification used 60 Vbeta primers and 13 Jbeta primers. Produced via immunoSEQ multiplex PCR; TCRdb's table is partial and in-frame only. The repertoire has under 200,000 clones, 75% to 90% of them found once; the top ten carry over 1.5%. Material for sequencing was PBMCs. The source of these receptors is a woman in her late teens or twenties in good health and CMV-seronegative.

J is TRBJ2-3 and V is TRBV6-4; D gene ambiguous. Deletions cut 5 bases from V and 1 base from J, with 7 bases between. The CDR3 is made up of 13 amino acids. Germline loops: CDR1 MRHNA, CDR2 SNTAGT. The CDR3 nucleotides are TGTGCCAGCAGTCTCCGGGGCACAGATACGCAGTATTTT. Translated, it gives CASSLRGTDTQYF.

The chain links TRBV4-1 to TRBJ2-3; D call uncertain. V was shortened by 3 bases and J by 1 base, with 5 bases between the two germline ends. The CDR3 runs 13 residues. Germline CDR1 reads MGHRA; CDR2 reads YSYEKL. The DNA of the CDR3 is TGCGCCAGCAGCCAGCCGGGCACAGATACGCAGTATTTT. Its translation is CASSQPGTDTQYF.

The V call is TRBV4-1, the J call TRBJ2-2; D remains unclear. V lost 3 bases to trimming and J lost 4 bases, with 9 bases between them. Germline CDR1 is MGHRA and CDR2 is YSYEKL. There are 14 residues in the CDR3. The CDR3 DNA reads as TGCGCCAGCAGCCACCCCAAACTCACCGGGGAGCTGTTTTTT. Translation: CASSHPKLTGELFF.

This chain joins TRBV11-2 and TRBJ1-1; weak D call: TRBD1 (6 bases). Germline values: CDR1 SGHAT, CDR2 FQNNGV. The CDR3 contains 14 residues. Between the trimmed V and J ends, which lost 8 bases and 5 bases, there was a span of 18 bases. CDR3 nucleotide sequence: TGTGCCAGCCTATACCAGGGAAGGGGGACTGAAGCTTTCTTT. It encodes CASLYQGRGTEAFF. The variable domain in full, with the rest retrieved from reference TRBV11-2 and TRBJ1-1, is EAGVAQSPRYKIIEKRQSVAFWCNPISGHATLYWYQQILGQGPKLLIQFQNNGVVDDSQLPKDRFSAERLKGVDSTLKIQPAKLEDSAVYLCASLYQGRGTEAFFGQGTRLTVV.

V usage is TRBV7-8 and J usage is TRBJ2-3, with D tentatively TRBD1 (6 bases). Per germline, CDR1 SGHVS and CDR2 FQNEAQ. The germline V and J ends were trimmed by 5 bases and 4 bases, with 10 bases remaining between them. The CDR3 runs to 13 residues. The CDR3 spells CASSVSGADTQYF. CDR3 nucleotides: TGTGCCAGCAGCGTCTCAGGGGCAGATACGCAGTATTTT.

V usage is TRBV9 and J usage is TRBJ1-5; TRBD1 matches 7 bases. Trimming removed 4 bases from V and 5 bases from J; junction bases left unmatched: 9. There are 15 residues in the CDR3. The V gene's germline CDR1 is SGDLS and CDR2 YYNGEE. The CDR3 coding sequence is TGTGCCAGCAGCACAAGACAGGGTTTCGATCAGCCCCAGCATTTT. Amino acids: CASSTRQGFDQPQHF.

About this clone itself: Mismatch with germline at one junction end may stem from a read error. The rearrangement links TRBV7-9 to TRBJ1-4; TRBD1 is a possible D gene (6 bases). CDR1 and CDR2 from the germline V gene are SEHNR and FQNEAQ (reference sequence). The CDR3 contains 18 residues. CDR3 sequence (DNA): TGTTCCAGCAGCTTAAGGTGGACAAGGGGGAATATAATGGAAAAACTGTTTTTT. Amino acid sequence: CSSSLRWTRGNIMEKLFF. Combining the CDR3 with reference TRBV7-9 and TRBJ1-4 gives the whole variable domain DTGVSQNPRHKITKRGQNVTFRCDPISEHNRLYWYRQTLGQGPEFLTYFQNEAQLEKSRLLSDRFSAERPKGSFSTLEIQRTEQGDSAMYLCSSSLRWTRGNIMEKLFFGSGTQLSVL.

This chain uses TRBV5-1 with TRBJ2-2; TRBD2 matches at 10 bases. Per germline, CDR1 SGHRS and CDR2 YFSETQ. This CDR3 spans 15 amino acids. The V segment lost 1 base and the J segment 8 bases; nucleotides outside the gene matches: 5. The CDR3 DNA is TGCGCCAGCAGCTTGAGCGGGGGGGCCCCTGGGGAGCTGTTTTTT. It yields the protein CASSLSGGAPGELFF.

The rearrangement joins TRBV5-1 to TRBJ1-2; 7 bases agree with TRBD1. CDR1 SGHRS and CDR2 YFSETQ come from the germline V gene. The J segment lost 1 base and the V segment lost 3 bases, leaving 6 bases of the junction unmatched. The length of the CDR3 is 15 residues. DNA for the CDR3: TGCGCCAGCAGCTATACCGGGACAGTTAACTATGGCTACACCTTC. Translating it yields CASSYTGTVNYGYTF. The full variable domain, its missing parts supplied by reference TRBV5-1 and TRBJ1-2, is KAGVTQTPRYLIKTRGQQVTLSCSPISGHRSVSWYQQTPGQGLQFLFEYFSETQRNKGNFPGRFSGRQFSNSRSEMNVSTLELGDSALYLCASSYTGTVNYGYTFGSGTRLTVV.

This chain uses TRBV28 with TRBJ1-4, with TRBD1 identical over 7 bases. Germline assignment: CDR1 MDHEN and CDR2 SYDVKM. Trimming cost V 5 bases and J 10 bases; bases outside gene matches: 13. This CDR3 region has 15 residues. The CDR3 here is CASSPPLGTAVKLFF. CDR3 DNA sequence: TGTGCCAGCAGTCCTCCACTAGGGACAGCTGTAAAACTGTTTTTT.

The V gene is TRBV7-9, the J gene TRBJ2-5, with D perhaps matching TRBD2 (5 bases). The CDR3 sequence is 14 residues long. Germline CDR1 SEHNR, CDR2 FQNEAQ (reference sequence). Trimming stripped 0 bases from V and 4 bases from J, with 9 bases between. CDR3 in amino acids: CASSLAGVGETQYF. In DNA, the CDR3 is TGTGCCAGCAGCTTAGCGGGAGTAGGAGAGACCCAGTACTTC.

The V gene is TRBV27, the J gene TRBJ2-7, with 8 nucleotides matching TRBD1. The CDR3 extends over 15 amino acids. Losses at the gene ends were 1 base for V and 3 bases for J; bases not matched to a gene: 5. The germline V gene has CDR1 MNHEY and CDR2 SMNVEV (reference sequence). This CDR3 is CASSLYGDRSYEQYF. The CDR3 DNA follows: TGTGCCAGCAGTTTATACGGGGACAGGAGCTACGAGCAGTACTTC.

The chain has TRBV19 and TRBJ1-3; perhaps TRBD1 as D (5 bases). With 7 bases removed from V and 2 bases from J, the gap between germline ends came to 15 bases. CDR1 is LNHDA and CDR2 is SQIVND in the germline V gene (reference sequence). The CDR3 has 15 amino acids. This CDR3 is CASNDSPSPGNTIYF. CDR3 nucleotide sequence: TGTGCCAGTAACGACAGTCCGTCTCCTGGAAACACCATATATTTT.

This chain joins TRBV29-1 and TRBJ2-3; possibly TRBD2 for D (6 bases). V was cut by 3 bases and J by 11 bases, with 18 bases left in between. Germline V gives CDR1 SQVTM, CDR2 ANQGSEA. The CDR3 loop spans 13 amino acids. This chain's CDR3 is CSVETSRERQQYF. The CDR3 DNA sequence: TGCAGCGTTGAGACTTCACGGGAGCGTCAGCAGTATTTT.

This chain links TRBV4-1 with TRBJ2-3; 7 nucleotides agree with TRBD2. This CDR3 is 14 amino acids long. Germline loops: CDR1 MGHRA, CDR2 YSYEKL. The V segment lost 1 base and the J segment 9 bases; nucleotides outside the gene matches: 7. The chain's CDR3 is CASSQGGGSGTQYF. CDR3 bases: TGCGCCAGCAGCCAAGGGGGGGGGTCGGGGACGCAGTATTTT.

A few counts support this clone. The CDR3 region has the DNA TGTGCCAGCAGCTTTAAAGGGGGGGATGGCTACACCTTC. Amino acids: CASSFKGGDGYTF. The chain carries TRBV5-4 and TRBJ1-2; TRBD1 might be the D (6 bases). The length of the CDR3 is 13 residues. The V gene's germline CDR1 is SGHNT and CDR2 YYREEE (reference sequence). V dropped 2 bases and J dropped 6 bases, with 11 bases sitting between them.

This chain links TRBV28 with TRBJ2-7, with TRBD1 identical over 12 bases. V shed 4 bases, J shed 5 bases, and the junction held 9 bases outside the gene matches. Per the germline V gene, CDR1 is MDHEN and CDR2 is SYDVKM. This CDR3 contains 16 residues. The CDR3 DNA reads TGTGCCAGCAGTTCCCCCGGGACAGGGGGCCGGGACGAGCAGTACTTC. It translates to CASSSPGTGGRDEQYF.

V usage is TRBV6-1 and J usage is TRBJ2-7, with 7 bases fitting TRBD2. Germline V gives CDR1 MNHNS, CDR2 SASEGT. The CDR3 sequence is 12 residues long. The trim removed 11 bases at V and 5 bases at J, leaving 9 bases unmatched. The chain's CDR3 is CAGGDGLDEQYF. The CDR3 bases are TGTGCCGGGGGGGACGGCCTGGACGAGCAGTACTTC.

In its sample, this clone was seen once. The chain combines TRBV9 with TRBJ2-2; D perhaps matches TRBD1 (5 bases). The CDR3 covers 15 residues. V shed 1 base and J shed 2 bases, with 9 bases lying between them. In germline, CDR1 is SGDLS, CDR2 YYNGEE. CDR3 in DNA: TGTGCCAGCAGCGTAATGACAGTAAACACCGGGGAGCTGTTTTTT. This translates into CASSVMTVNTGELFF.

The chain has TRBV10-2 and TRBJ1-1, with a possible D match to TRBD1 (6 bases). Germline CDR1 is WSHSY and CDR2 is SAAADI. The V end lost 10 bases, the J end lost 2 bases, and 14 bases lay between the germline ends. This CDR3 has 13 amino acids. CDR3 loop: CATSYRENTEAFF. The CDR3 DNA reads as TGCGCCACCTCTTACAGGGAAAACACTGAAGCTTTCTTT.

The chain carries TRBV7-3 and TRBJ1-5; perhaps TRBD1 as D (5 bases). Germline CDR1 is SGHTA and CDR2 is FQGTGA. Trimming left V 1 base short and J 7 bases short, with 8 bases between. The length of the CDR3 is 13 residues. CDR3 nucleotides: TGTGCCAGCAGCTTAAGCTCAGGGCAGCCCCAGCATTTT. Residues: CASSLSSGQPQHF.

The rearrangement joins TRBV7-2 to TRBJ2-7; 14 bases map to TRBD2. Losses at the gene ends were 4 bases for V and 5 bases for J; bases not matched to a gene: 4. Germline loops: CDR1 SGHTA, CDR2 FQGNSA. There are 15 residues in the CDR3. The CDR3 here is CASSWTSGGTHEQYF. CDR3 sequence (DNA): TGTGCCAGCAGCTGGACTAGCGGGGGGACCCACGAGCAGTACTTC.

The chain couples TRBV11-2 to TRBJ2-2; 12 bases are shared with TRBD2. Trimming removed 6 bases from V and 0 bases from J; junction bases left unmatched: 2. Germline V gene data show CDR1 as SGHAT and CDR2 as FQNNGV. CDR3 length equals 16 residues. The CDR3, as DNA: TGTGCCAGCAGACTAGCGGGGGGAACGAACACCGGGGAGCTGTTTTTT. Translation gives CASRLAGGTNTGELFF.

The chain combines TRBV4-1 with TRBJ2-7; D remains unclear. This CDR3 is built from 15 residues. From germline, CDR1 is MGHRA and CDR2 YSYEKL. Trimming cost V 2 bases and J 0 bases, with 11 bases left between them. The CDR3 DNA sequence: TGCGCCAGCAGCCAACCCAGCGCCAGCTCCTACGAGCAGTACTTC. It codes for CASSQPSASSYEQYF.

The rearrangement uses TRBV18 and TRBJ2-7; weak D call: TRBD2 (5 bases). Germline lookup yields CDR1 KGHSH and CDR2 LQKENI. The V end was cut by 3 bases, the J end by 6 bases, with 21 bases between. CDR3 length: 16 amino acids. CDR3 amino acids: CASSPHPELSGSEQYF. The CDR3 DNA reads TGTGCCAGCTCACCGCACCCCGAATTATCGGGGTCCGAGCAGTACTTC. Full variable domain (missing parts from reference TRBV18 and TRBJ2-7): NAGVMQNPRHLVRRRGQEARLRCSPMKGHSHVYWYRQLPEEGLKFMVYLQKENIIDESGMPKERFSAEFPKEGPSILRIQQVVRGDSAAYFCASSPHPELSGSEQYFGPGTRLTVT.

The V call is TRBV5-1, the J call TRBJ2-2, with no clear D. The V and J ends lost 0 bases and 5 bases respectively, with 8 bases between them. Per germline, CDR1 SGHRS and CDR2 YFSETQ. This CDR3 is built from 14 residues. CDR3 loop: CASSLDSTTGELFF. The CDR3 DNA is TGCGCCAGCAGCTTGGACAGCACGACCGGGGAGCTGTTTTTT.

V gene TRBV7-6 combines with J gene TRBJ1-1; the match to TRBD1 covers 11 bases. The CDR3 has 14 amino acids. Germline lookup yields CDR1 SGHVS and CDR2 FNYEAQ. Trimming cost V 4 bases and J 4 bases; bases outside gene matches: 2. CDR3 nucleotide sequence: TGTGCCAGCAGCTCGGGACAGGGGGTCACTGAAGCTTTCTTT. Its translation is CASSSGQGVTEAFF.

The V call is TRBV7-9, the J call TRBJ2-1; D not resolved. The CDR3 totals 13 residues. Germline CDR1 is SEHNR and CDR2 is FQNEAQ (reference sequence). Trimming stripped 0 bases from V and 4 bases from J, with 4 bases between. CDR3 nucleotides: TGTGCCAGCAGCTTAGCGAGGTACAATGAGCAGTTCTTC. Translated, it gives CASSLARYNEQFF.

V gene TRBV12-5 combines with J gene TRBJ2-1; D call uncertain. The ends were cut back, 3 bases at V and 8 bases at J, with 11 bases in the middle. The CDR3 has 13 amino acids. CDR1 and CDR2 (germline): LGHNT, FRNRAP. The CDR3 DNA follows: TGTGCTAGTGGTTTTCAAACGGCGGATGAGCAGTTCTTC. Residues: CASGFQTADEQFF.